This T cell receptor (beta chain) emerged from a study of control samples from healthy donors and cancer patients. TCRdb keeps only in-frame clones here, not all; method: immunoSEQ multiplex PCR. Among 50,000 to 65,000 clones listed, approximately 89% were seen once. Material: PBMCs. The sequence was obtained from a man aged 25 to 45 with colorectal cancer.

CDR3 DNA sequence: TGTGCCAGCAGCATCCGGGACATACTCTCTGGGGCCAACGTCCTGACTTTC. It is translated as CASSIRDILSGANVLTF. This chain uses TRBV9 with TRBJ2-6, with a weak D call TRBD1 (6 bases). V was shortened by 4 bases and J by 0 bases, with 14 bases between the two germline ends. Germline CDR1 reads SGDLS; CDR2 reads YYNGEE. The CDR3 is made up of 17 amino acids. Variable domain in full (rest from reference TRBV9 and TRBJ2-6): DSGVTQTPKHLITATGQRVTLRCSPRSGDLSVYWYQQSLDQGLQFLIQYYNGEERAKGNILERFSAQQFPDLHSELNLSSLELGDSALYFCASSIRDILSGANVLTFGAGSRLTVL.